Presented here are 10 T cell receptor beta chains from one specimen sequenced in a study of cytomegalovirus exposure and HLA in healthy donors. Measured with immunoSEQ multiplex PCR; TCRdb has only the in-frame clones, and not every one. The table has roughly 70,000 clones, 94% seen once. The specimen sequenced was PBMCs. The source is a man between 18 and 29 years old in good health and CMV-seropositive.

The chain is built from TRBV19 and TRBJ2-7; TRBD2 agrees at 14 bases. CDR1 is LNHDA, CDR2 SQIVND, per germline (reference sequence). The CDR3 contains 18 residues. V shed 1 base, J shed 5 bases, and the junction held 10 bases outside the gene matches. The CDR3 DNA reads as TGTGCCAGTAGTATAGGTCGGGGACTAGCGGGAGTATCCCACGAGCAGTACTTC. It is translated as CASSIGRGLAGVSHEQYF.

The V gene is TRBV29-1, the J gene TRBJ1-2; a possible D gene is TRBD1 (5 bases). CDR1 and CDR2 (germline): SQVTM, ANQGSEA. This CDR3 comprises 14 residues. V was trimmed by 6 bases and J by 1 base, leaving 15 bases between them. The CDR3 bases are TGCAGCGTGACCCCACGACAGAGTAACTATGGCTACACCTTC. Translated, it gives CSVTPRQSNYGYTF.

The chain links TRBV7-2 to TRBJ2-3; weak D call: TRBD1 (5 bases). CDR3 length: 14 residues. CDR1 SGHTA and CDR2 FQGNSA come from the germline V gene. V lost 2 bases and J 2 bases, leaving 8 bases between the germline ends. This CDR3 reads CASSLKGVTDTQYF. CDR3 nucleotide sequence: TGTGCCAGCAGCTTAAAAGGGGTCACAGATACGCAGTATTTT. The whole variable domain, filled in from reference TRBV7-2 and TRBJ2-3, reads GAGVSQSPSNKVTEKGKDVELRCDPISGHTALYWYRQSLGQGLEFLIYFQGNSAPDKSGLPSDRFSAERTGGSVSTLTIQRTQQEDSAVYLCASSLKGVTDTQYFGPGTRLTVL.

This clone was seen a handful of times. The rearrangement links TRBV28 to TRBJ1-1, with D possibly matching TRBD1 (5 bases). CDR1 and CDR2 from the germline V gene are MDHEN and SYDVKM. This CDR3 spans 14 amino acids. V was cut by 6 bases and J by 0 bases, with 11 bases left in between. For the CDR3, the DNA is TGTGCCAGCAGCCGGGGGGACCTGAACACTGAAGCTTTCTTT. It translates to CASSRGDLNTEAFF.

This sequence joins TRBV18 and TRBJ2-1; 11 bases agree with TRBD2. The CDR3 loop spans 15 amino acids. Germline CDR1 and CDR2: KGHSH and LQKENI. The trim removed 4 bases at V and 5 bases at J, leaving 4 bases unmatched. CDR3: CASSRPGLADNEQFF. The CDR3 DNA reads as TGTGCCAGCTCACGACCGGGACTAGCGGACAATGAGCAGTTCTTC.

This clone occurred a few times. This sequence joins TRBV19 and TRBJ2-5, with 9 bases that match TRBD1. This CDR3 region has 17 residues. Germline lookup yields CDR1 LNHDA and CDR2 SQIVND (reference sequence). V was clipped by 4 bases and J by 5 bases; unmatched bases: 14. The CDR3 DNA follows: TGTGCCAGTAGTACTACCAACGTCGGGACAGGGCGGGAGACCCAGTACTTC. Encoded protein: CASSTTNVGTGRETQYF.

The chain is built from TRBV27 and TRBJ2-7, with 8 bases aligning to TRBD2. Germline CDR1 MNHEY, CDR2 SMNVEV (reference sequence). V lost 7 bases, J lost 6 bases, and 14 bases stayed unmatched. CDR3 length: 15 residues. CDR3 in amino acids: CASNPLGGRLSEQYF. CDR3 DNA sequence: TGTGCCAGCAATCCGCTAGGCGGGAGGCTGTCCGAGCAGTACTTC.

CDR3 nucleotides: TGTGCCAGCAGTTACTCGATCGGCAGGGGGGTCACTGAAGCTTTCTTT. Translated: CASSYSIGRGVTEAFF. The chain has TRBV6-5 and TRBJ1-1; 7 nucleotides align to TRBD1. This CDR3 comprises 16 residues. Germline V gene data show CDR1 as MNHEY and CDR2 as SVGAGI. J lost 4 bases, V lost 0 bases, and 8 bases had no gene match.

The CDR3 here is CASSGGTGGNEKLFF. In DNA form, the CDR3 reads TGTGCCAGCAGCGGGGGGACAGGGGGAAATGAAAAACTGTTTTTT. The rearrangement links TRBV5-6 to TRBJ1-4; 11 positions agree with TRBD1. J was trimmed by 5 bases and V by 4 bases; bases with no gene match: 4. The germline V gene has CDR1 SGHDT and CDR2 YYEEEE. This CDR3 spans 15 amino acids.

V usage is TRBV5-6 and J usage is TRBJ2-2; D is ambiguous. V was shortened by 0 bases and J by 6 bases, with 9 bases between the two germline ends. Germline V gene lookup returns CDR1 SGHDT and CDR2 YYEEEE. This CDR3 comprises 14 residues. CDR3 in amino acids: CASSLDSVAGELFF. CDR3 bases: TGTGCCAGCAGCTTGGATAGTGTCGCCGGGGAGCTGTTTTTT.